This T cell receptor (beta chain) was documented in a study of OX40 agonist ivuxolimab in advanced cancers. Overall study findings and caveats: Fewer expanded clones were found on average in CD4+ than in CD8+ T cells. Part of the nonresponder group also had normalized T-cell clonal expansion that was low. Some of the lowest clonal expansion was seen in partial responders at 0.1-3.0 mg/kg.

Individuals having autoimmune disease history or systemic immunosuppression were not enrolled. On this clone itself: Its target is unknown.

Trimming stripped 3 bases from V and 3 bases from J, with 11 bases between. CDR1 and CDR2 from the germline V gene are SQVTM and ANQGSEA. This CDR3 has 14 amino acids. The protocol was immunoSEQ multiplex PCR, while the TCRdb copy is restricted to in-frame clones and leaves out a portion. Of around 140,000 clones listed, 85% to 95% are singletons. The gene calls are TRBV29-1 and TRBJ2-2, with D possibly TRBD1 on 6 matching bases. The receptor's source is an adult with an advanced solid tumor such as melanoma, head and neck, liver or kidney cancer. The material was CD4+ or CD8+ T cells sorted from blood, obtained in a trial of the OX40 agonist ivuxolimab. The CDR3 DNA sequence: TGCAGCGTTGAGAACAGGGAGTACACCGGGGAGCTGTTTTTT. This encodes CSVENREYTGELFF.